Listed below are T cell receptor beta chains from one sample, sequenced in a study of T cell responses to AZD1222 COVID-19 vaccine. Sequencing used immunoSEQ multiplex PCR; TCRdb keeps in-frame clones, though not all of them. The sample yields 80,000 to 100,000 clones, approximately 85% seen once. The sample in question was peripheral blood, obtained 28 days after the second AZD1222 dose. These receptors all stem from an adult who received the AZD1222 COVID-19 vaccine. Both conserved end residues are part of each CDR3. A D gene is named only where the DNA matches it firmly. Clone size is stated in some rows and not others, as once, few, many or a class when expanded.

j_gene,v_gene,d_gene,abundance,CDR3nt,CDR3aa
TRBJ2-2,TRBV10-1,TRBD2,once,TGCGCCAGCAGTGAAGTTGGACTAGCGGGGGGGTTCGCGAACACCGGGGAGCTGTTTTTT,CASSEVGLAGGFANTGELFF
TRBJ1-2,TRBV18,.,few,TGTGCCAGCTCAATCGTAGGGGACTATGGCTACACCTTC,CASSIVGDYGYTF
TRBJ2-3,TRBV28,TRBD2,.,TGTGCCGGCCACCGAGCGGGAGCACCAGATACGCAGTATTTT,CAGHRAGAPDTQYF
TRBJ1-4,TRBV2,.,.,TGTGCCAGCAGTGTTTGGGGGGGGAATGAAAAACTGTTTTTT,CASSVWGGNEKLFF
TRBJ2-1,TRBV27,.,.,TGTGCCAGCAGTTTTACTCCCCTATCCGATGAGCAGTTCTTC,CASSFTPLSDEQFF
TRBJ1-1,TRBV6-2/TRBV6-3,.,once,TGTGCCAGCAGTTACCCGTCTTTGGGGCTTGAAGCTTTCTTT,CASSYPSLGLEAFF
TRBJ2-2,TRBV6-1,.,.,TGTGCCAGCAGTGAAGTTTGGCGGGGGAACACCGGGGAGCTGTTTTTT,CASSEVWRGNTGELFF
TRBJ1-1,TRBV19,.,.,TGTGCCAGTAGTACTACAGGGATTATCGCTGAAGCTTTCTTT,CASSTTGIIAEAFF
TRBJ1-3,TRBV10-3,.,few,TGTGCCATCAGTGAAACCGGCGGCTCTGGAAACACCATATATTTT,CAISETGGSGNTIYF
TRBJ2-5,TRBV18,.,.,TGTGCCAGCTCACCCGGGAGACAGATCCAAGAGACCCAGTACTTC,CASSPGRQIQETQYF
TRBJ2-5,TRBV18,.,.,TGTGCCAGCTCACCTACCTCCGGCCACCCCCAAGAGACCCAGTACTTC,CASSPTSGHPQETQYF
TRBJ2-1,TRBV19,.,once,TGTGCCAGCCGGCCGGAATCCCCCAATGAGCAGTTCTTC,CASRPESPNEQFF
TRBJ1-6,TRBV7-6,.,.,TGTGCCAGCAGCTCATTGGGGACCAATAATTCACCCCTCCACTTT,CASSSLGTNNSPLHF
TRBJ2-5,TRBV7-6,.,.,TGTGCCAGCAGCTCCGGACTATCCGGGGAGACCCAGTACTTC,CASSSGLSGETQYF
TRBJ1-6,TRBV7-2,.,few,TGTGCCAGCAGCTTAGTCCCGGGGTATAGCTCCTATAATTCACCCCTCCACTTT,CASSLVPGYSSYNSPLHF
TRBJ2-1,TRBV4-3,TRBD2,.,TGCGCCAGCAGCCAAGATACGGGAGGGCCCAGTAGTAAGCAGTTCTTC,CASSQDTGGPSSKQFF
TRBJ1-5,TRBV10-2,.,.,TGCGCCAGCAGTGAGTCGACAGCTAATCAGCCCCAGCATTTT,CASSESTANQPQHF
TRBJ2-5,TRBV2,.,few,TGTGCCAGCAGTGGTCCCAGGGGCCTCGAAACAACACACCAAGAGACCCAGTACTTC,CASSGPRGLETTHQETQYF
TRBJ1-3,TRBV3-1/TRBV3-2,.,few,TGTGCCAGCAGCCCGGAGGTAATTGGAAACACCATATATTTT,CASSPEVIGNTIYF
TRBJ1-3,TRBV19,.,.,TGTGCCAGTAAAGGTATCTTCTCTGGAAACACCATATATTTT,CASKGIFSGNTIYF
TRBJ1-2,TRBV7-2,.,.,TGTGCCAGCAGAGAGCAACAGGGTTCATATGGCTACACCTTC,CASREQQGSYGYTF
TRBJ2-3,TRBV21-1,.,once,TGTGCCAGCAGCAAAGGACCCTCTCTACTAGCGGGAGACAGCACAGATACGCAGTATTTT,CASSKGPSLLAGDSTDTQYF
TRBJ2-3,TRBV7-9,.,.,TGTGCCAGCAGCTTCCGGGGAGCAGATACGCAGTATTTT,CASSFRGADTQYF
TRBJ1-1,TRBV7-9,TRBD1,.,TGTGCCAGCAGCTACAGGGGCGGCCTGATGAACACTGAAGCTTTCTTT,CASSYRGGLMNTEAFF
TRBJ1-5,TRBV3-1/TRBV3-2,.,.,TGTGCCAGCAGGTCCCAACATAATCAGCCCCAGCATTTT,CASRSQHNQPQHF
TRBJ1-4,TRBV7-8,.,.,TGTGCCAGCAGCTTATCAGGACAGCCGTCCCCCAATGAAAAACTGTTTTTT,CASSLSGQPSPNEKLFF
TRBJ1-1,TRBV4-3,.,.,TGCGCCAGCAGCCCTTCGTCAACAGTTAACACTGAAGCTTTCTTT,CASSPSSTVNTEAFF
TRBJ2-7,TRBV3-1/TRBV3-2,.,.,TGTGCCAGCCGGGGCTGGGCCTACGAGCAGTACTTC,CASRGWAYEQYF
TRBJ2-3,TRBV20-1,.,.,TGCAGTGCTCTCACGGGGGATACGCAGTATTTT,CSALTGDTQYF
TRBJ2-5,TRBV2,.,.,TGTGCCAGCAGTGAAACGCCCCCGGGGTTGGAGACCCAGTACTTC,CASSETPPGLETQYF
TRBJ1-1,TRBV7-8,.,.,TGTGCCAGCAGCTTAGGGGGAGCCTGGGCTTTCTTT,CASSLGGAWAFF
TRBJ2-1,TRBV10-2,.,.,TGCGCCAGCACCCAAACTAAAACGGGGACAATTGAGCAGTTCTTC,CASTQTKTGTIEQFF
TRBJ1-6,TRBV7-6,TRBD1,.,TGTGCCAGCAGCTTAGAGGGACAGCTTAATTCACCCCTCCACTTT,CASSLEGQLNSPLHF
TRBJ2-3,TRBV6-2/TRBV6-3,TRBD1,.,TGTGCCAGCAGTTACTCCGACAGGGACACAGATACGCAGTATTTT,CASSYSDRDTDTQYF
TRBJ2-2,TRBV19,.,.,TGTGCCAGTAGTATGGTTTGGATTGAGCCCGGGGAGCTGTTTTTT,CASSMVWIEPGELFF
TRBJ1-2,TRBV5-6,.,.,TGTGCCAGCAGCAACCGGGTCTCAAACCTCTATGGCTACACCTTC,CASSNRVSNLYGYTF
TRBJ2-1,TRBV4-2,TRBD2,.,TGTGCCAGCAGCCTCCGGACTAGCGGGAGCAATGAGCAGTTCTTC,CASSLRTSGSNEQFF
TRBJ1-2,TRBV19,.,.,TGTGCCAGTAGTCCCTTTTTAGTCTATGGCTACACCTTC,CASSPFLVYGYTF
TRBJ1-5,TRBV28,.,medium-sized,TGTGCCAGCAGTTTAGATCGGGGGGATCGGGCCAATCAGCCCCAGCATTTT,CASSLDRGDRANQPQHF
TRBJ2-4,TRBV4-3,TRBD2,.,TGCGCCAGCAGCCAAGATGGTAGCGGGAGTCAGACCAAAAACATTCAGTACTTC,CASSQDGSGSQTKNIQYF
TRBJ1-2,TRBV9,.,.,TGTGCCAGCACCTTAGGGGGGATCGCTAACTATGGCTACACCTTC,CASTLGGIANYGYTF
TRBJ1-1,TRBV5-1,.,.,TGCGCCAGCAGCAGTTCATCCGGCACTGAAGCTTTCTTT,CASSSSSGTEAFF
TRBJ2-1,TRBV5-1,.,.,TGCGCCAGCAGCTTGGACGGAGAAGCGTACAATGAGCAGTTCTTC,CASSLDGEAYNEQFF
TRBJ2-3,TRBV7-9,TRBD2,.,TGTGCCAGCAGTCTAGCGGGAGGGTTCACAGATACGCAGTATTTT,CASSLAGGFTDTQYF